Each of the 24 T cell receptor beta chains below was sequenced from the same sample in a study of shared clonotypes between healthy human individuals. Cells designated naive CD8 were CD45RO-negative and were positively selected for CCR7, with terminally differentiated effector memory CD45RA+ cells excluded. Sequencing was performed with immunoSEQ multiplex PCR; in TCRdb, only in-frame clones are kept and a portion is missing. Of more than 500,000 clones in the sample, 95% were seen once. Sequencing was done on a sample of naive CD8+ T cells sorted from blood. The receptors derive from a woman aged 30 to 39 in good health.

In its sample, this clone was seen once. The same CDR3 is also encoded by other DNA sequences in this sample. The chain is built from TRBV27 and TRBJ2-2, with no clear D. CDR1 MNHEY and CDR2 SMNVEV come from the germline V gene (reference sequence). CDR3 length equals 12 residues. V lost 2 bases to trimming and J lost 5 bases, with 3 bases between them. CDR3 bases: TGTGCCAGCAGTTTAAGTACCGGGGAGCTGTTTTTT. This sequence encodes CASSLSTGELFF.

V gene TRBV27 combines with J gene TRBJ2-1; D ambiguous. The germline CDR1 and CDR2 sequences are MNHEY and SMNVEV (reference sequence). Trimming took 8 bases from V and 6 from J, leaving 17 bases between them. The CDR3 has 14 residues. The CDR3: CASGPGPSGNEQFF. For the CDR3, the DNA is TGTGCCAGCGGACCCGGGCCCTCGGGCAATGAGCAGTTCTTC.

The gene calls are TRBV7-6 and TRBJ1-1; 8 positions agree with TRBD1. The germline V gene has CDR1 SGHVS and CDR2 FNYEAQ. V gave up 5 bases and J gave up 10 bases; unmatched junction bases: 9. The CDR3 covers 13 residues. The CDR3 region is CASSPKMTGAAFF. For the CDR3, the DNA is TGTGCCAGCAGCCCAAAAATGACAGGGGCAGCTTTCTTT.

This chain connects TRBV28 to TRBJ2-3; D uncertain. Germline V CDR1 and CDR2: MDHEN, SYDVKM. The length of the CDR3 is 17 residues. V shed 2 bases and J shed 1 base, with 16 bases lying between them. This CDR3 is CASSLHLLRSGTDTQYF. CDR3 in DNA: TGTGCCAGCAGTTTACACCTCCTGAGGAGCGGCACAGATACGCAGTATTTT. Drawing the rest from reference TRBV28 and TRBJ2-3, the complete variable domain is DVKVTQSSRYLVKRTGEKVFLECVQDMDHENMFWYRQDPGLGLRLIYFSYDVKMKEKGDIPEGYSVSREKKERFSLILESASTNQTSMYLCASSLHLLRSGTDTQYFGPGTRLTVL.

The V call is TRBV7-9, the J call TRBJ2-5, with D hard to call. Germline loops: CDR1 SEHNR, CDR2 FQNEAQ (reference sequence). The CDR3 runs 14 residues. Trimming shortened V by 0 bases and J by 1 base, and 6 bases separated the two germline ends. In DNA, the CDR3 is TGTGCCAGCAGCTTAGCGCTCTCCCAAGAGACCCAGTACTTC. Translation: CASSLALSQETQYF.

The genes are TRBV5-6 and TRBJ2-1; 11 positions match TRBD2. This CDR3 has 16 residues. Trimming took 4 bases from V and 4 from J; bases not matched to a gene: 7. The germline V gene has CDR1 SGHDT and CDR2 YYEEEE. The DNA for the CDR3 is TGTGCCAGCAGCCCACTTGGGACTAGCGGTTACAATGAGCAGTTCTTC. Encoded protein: CASSPLGTSGYNEQFF. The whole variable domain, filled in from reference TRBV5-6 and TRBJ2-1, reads DAGVTQSPTHLIKTRGQQVTLRCSPKSGHDTVSWYQQALGQGPQFIFQYYEEEERQRGNFPDRFSGHQFPNYSSELNVNALLLGDSALYLCASSPLGTSGYNEQFFGPGTRLTVL.

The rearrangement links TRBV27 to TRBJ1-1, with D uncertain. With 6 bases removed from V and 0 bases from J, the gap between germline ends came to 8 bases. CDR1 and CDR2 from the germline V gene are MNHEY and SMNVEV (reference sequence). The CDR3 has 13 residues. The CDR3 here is CASRRDMNTEAFF. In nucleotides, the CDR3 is TGTGCCAGCAGGCGAGACATGAACACTGAAGCTTTCTTT.

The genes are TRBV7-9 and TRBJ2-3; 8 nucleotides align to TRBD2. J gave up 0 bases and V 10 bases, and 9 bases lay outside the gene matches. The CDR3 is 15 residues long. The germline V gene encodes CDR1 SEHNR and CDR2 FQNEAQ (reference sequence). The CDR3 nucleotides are TGTGCCATCGCGGGCGGGGGGTATAGCACAGATACGCAGTATTTT. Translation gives CAIAGGGYSTDTQYF.

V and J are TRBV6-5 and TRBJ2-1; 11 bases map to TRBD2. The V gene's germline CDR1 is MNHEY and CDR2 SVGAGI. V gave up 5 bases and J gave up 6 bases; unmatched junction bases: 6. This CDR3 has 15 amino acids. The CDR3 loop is CASSNLAGGANEQFF. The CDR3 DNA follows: TGTGCCAGCAGTAATCTAGCGGGAGGTGCCAATGAGCAGTTCTTC.

The CDR3 coding sequence is TGTGCCAGCAGTCCCGGGACTAGCGGAAAAAACATTCAGTACTTC. Residues: CASSPGTSGKNIQYF. The gene calls are TRBV27 and TRBJ2-4; 11 nucleotides agree with TRBD2. The CDR3 covers 15 residues. Germline V CDR1 and CDR2: MNHEY, SMNVEV (reference sequence). J was trimmed by 4 bases and V by 5 bases; bases with no gene match: 4.

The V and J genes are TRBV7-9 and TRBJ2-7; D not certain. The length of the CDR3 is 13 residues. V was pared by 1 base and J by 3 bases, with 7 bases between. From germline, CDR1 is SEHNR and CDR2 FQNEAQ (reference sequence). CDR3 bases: TGTGCCAGCAGCTTAGGCGCGATCTACGAGCAGTACTTC. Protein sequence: CASSLGAIYEQYF.

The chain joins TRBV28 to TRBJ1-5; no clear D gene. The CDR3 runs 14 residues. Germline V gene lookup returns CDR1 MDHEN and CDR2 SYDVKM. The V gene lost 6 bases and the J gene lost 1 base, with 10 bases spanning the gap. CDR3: CASRLAVSNQPQHF. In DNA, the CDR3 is TGTGCCAGCAGGTTGGCCGTGAGCAATCAGCCCCAGCATTTT.

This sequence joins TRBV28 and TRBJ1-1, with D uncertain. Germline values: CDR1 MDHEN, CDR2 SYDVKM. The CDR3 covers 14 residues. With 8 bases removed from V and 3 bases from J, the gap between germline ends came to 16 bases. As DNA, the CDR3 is TGTGCCAGCTCGTTGGGAGCAGGTCACACTGAAGCTTTCTTT. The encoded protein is CASSLGAGHTEAFF.

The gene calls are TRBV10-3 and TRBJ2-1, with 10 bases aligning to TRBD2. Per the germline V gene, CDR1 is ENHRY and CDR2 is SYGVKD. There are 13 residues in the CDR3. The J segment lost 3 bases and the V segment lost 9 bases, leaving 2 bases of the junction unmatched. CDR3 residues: CAIASGSYNEQFF. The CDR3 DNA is TGTGCCATTGCTAGCGGGAGCTACAATGAGCAGTTCTTC.

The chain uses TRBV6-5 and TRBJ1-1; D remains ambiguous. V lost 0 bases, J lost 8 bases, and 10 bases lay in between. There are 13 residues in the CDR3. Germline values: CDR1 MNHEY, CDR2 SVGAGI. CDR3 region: CASSYSSALEAFF. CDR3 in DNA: TGTGCCAGCAGTTACTCTTCAGCTTTGGAAGCTTTCTTT.

The CDR3 loop reads CASSLGDHSTDTQYF. CDR3 sequence (DNA): TGCGCCAGCAGCCTTGGTGACCATAGCACAGATACGCAGTATTTT. The V call is TRBV5-1, the J call TRBJ2-3; D ambiguous. The CDR3 loop spans 15 amino acids. V lost 4 bases and J 0 bases, leaving 12 bases between the germline ends. From germline, CDR1 is SGHRS and CDR2 YFSETQ.

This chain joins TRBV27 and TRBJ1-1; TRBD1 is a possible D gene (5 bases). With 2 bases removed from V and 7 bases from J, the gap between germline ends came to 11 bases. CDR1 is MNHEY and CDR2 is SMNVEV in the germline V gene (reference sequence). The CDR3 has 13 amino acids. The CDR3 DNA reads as TGTGCCAGCAGTTTAATTGGGGGGGGTGAAGCTTTCTTT. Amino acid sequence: CASSLIGGGEAFF.

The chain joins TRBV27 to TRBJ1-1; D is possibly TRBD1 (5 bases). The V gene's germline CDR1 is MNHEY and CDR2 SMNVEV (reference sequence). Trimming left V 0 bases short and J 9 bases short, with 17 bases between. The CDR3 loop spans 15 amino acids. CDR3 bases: TGTGCCAGCAGTTTATCGGGGGGACCGACTCGACAAGCTTTCTTT. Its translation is CASSLSGGPTRQAFF.

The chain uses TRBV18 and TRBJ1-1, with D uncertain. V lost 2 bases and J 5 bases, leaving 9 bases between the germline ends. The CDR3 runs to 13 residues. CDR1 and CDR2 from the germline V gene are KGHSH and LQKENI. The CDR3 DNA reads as TGTGCCAGCTCACCATGGCCGGGGACTGAAGCTTTCTTT. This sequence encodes CASSPWPGTEAFF.

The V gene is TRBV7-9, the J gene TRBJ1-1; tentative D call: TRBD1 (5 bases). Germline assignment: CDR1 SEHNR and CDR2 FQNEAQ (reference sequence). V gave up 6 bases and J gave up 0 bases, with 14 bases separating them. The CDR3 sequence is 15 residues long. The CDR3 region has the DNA TGTGCCAGCAGGCCCCAGGGACGGGTGAACACTGAAGCTTTCTTT. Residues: CASRPQGRVNTEAFF.

Here the CDR3 reads CASSLVTGTYEQYF. CDR3 nucleotide sequence: TGCGCCAGCAGCTTGGTCACAGGGACGTACGAGCAGTACTTC. The chain joins TRBV5-1 to TRBJ2-7; D perhaps matches TRBD1 (6 bases). Germline CDR1 SGHRS, CDR2 YFSETQ. Trimming pared 0 bases from V and 4 bases from J, leaving 11 bases between. The CDR3 spans 14 residues.

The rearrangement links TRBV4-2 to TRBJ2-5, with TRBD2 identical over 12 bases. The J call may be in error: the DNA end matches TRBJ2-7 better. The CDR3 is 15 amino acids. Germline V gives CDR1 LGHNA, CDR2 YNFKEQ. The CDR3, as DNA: TGTGCCAGCAGCCTGGGACTAGCGGGCTCCTACGAGCAGTACTTC. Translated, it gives CASSLGLAGSYEQYF.

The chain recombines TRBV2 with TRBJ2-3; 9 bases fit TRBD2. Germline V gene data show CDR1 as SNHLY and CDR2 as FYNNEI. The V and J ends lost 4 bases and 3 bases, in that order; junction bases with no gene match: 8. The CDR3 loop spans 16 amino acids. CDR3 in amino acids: CASSGALAGTTDTQYF. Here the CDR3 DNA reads TGTGCCAGCAGTGGTGCGCTAGCGGGAACAACAGATACGCAGTATTTT.

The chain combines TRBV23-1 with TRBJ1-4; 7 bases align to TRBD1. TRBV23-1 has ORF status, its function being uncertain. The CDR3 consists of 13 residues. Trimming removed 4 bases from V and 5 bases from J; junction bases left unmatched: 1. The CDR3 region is CASSPGQNEKLFF. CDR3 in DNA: TGCGCCAGCAGTCCGGGACAGAATGAAAAACTGTTTTTT.